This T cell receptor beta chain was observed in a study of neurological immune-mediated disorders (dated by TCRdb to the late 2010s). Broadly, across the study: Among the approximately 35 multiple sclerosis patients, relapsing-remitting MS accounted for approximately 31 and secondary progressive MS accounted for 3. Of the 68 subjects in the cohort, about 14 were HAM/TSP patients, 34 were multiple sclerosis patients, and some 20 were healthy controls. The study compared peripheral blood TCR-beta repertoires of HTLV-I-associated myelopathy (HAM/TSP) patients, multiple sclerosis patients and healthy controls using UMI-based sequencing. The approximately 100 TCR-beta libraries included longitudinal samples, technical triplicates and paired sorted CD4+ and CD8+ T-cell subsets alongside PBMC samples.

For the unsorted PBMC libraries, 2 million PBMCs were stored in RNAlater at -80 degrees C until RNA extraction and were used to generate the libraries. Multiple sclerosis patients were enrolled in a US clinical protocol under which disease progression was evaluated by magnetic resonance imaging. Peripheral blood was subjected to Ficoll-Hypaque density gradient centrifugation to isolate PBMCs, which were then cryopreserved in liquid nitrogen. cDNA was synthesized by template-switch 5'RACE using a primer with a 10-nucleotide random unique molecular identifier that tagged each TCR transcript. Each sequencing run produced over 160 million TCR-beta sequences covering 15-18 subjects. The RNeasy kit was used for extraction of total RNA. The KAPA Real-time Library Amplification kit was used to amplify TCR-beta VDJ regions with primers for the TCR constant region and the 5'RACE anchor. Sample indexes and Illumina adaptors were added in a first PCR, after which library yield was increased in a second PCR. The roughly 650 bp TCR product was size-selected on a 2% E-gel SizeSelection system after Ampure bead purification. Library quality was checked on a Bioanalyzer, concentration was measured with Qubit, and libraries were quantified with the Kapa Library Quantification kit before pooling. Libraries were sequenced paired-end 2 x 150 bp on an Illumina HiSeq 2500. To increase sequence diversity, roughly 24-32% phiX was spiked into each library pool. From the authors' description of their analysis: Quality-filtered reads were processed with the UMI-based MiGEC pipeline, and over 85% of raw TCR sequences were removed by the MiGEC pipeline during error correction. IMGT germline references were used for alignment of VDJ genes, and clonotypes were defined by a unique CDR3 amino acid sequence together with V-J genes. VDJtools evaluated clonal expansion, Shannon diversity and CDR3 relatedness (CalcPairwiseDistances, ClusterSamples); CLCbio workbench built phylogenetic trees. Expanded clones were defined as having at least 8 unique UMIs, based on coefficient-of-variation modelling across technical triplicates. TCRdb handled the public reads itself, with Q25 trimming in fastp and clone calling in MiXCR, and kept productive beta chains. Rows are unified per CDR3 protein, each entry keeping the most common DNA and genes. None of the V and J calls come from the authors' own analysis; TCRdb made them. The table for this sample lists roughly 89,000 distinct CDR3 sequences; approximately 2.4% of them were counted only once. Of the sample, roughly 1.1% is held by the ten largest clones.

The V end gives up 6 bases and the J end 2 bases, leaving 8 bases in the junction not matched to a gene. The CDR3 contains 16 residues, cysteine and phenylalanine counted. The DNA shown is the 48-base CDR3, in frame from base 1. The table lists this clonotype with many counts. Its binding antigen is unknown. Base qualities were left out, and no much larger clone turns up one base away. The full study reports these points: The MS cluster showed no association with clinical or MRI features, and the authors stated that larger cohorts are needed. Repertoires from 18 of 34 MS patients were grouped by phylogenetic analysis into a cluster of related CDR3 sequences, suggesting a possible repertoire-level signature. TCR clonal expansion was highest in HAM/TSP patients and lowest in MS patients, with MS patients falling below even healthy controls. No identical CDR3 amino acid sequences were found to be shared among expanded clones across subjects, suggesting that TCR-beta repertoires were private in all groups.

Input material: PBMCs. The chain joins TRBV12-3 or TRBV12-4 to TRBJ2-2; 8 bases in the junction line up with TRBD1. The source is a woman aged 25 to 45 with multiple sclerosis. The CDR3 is CASRPQGAINTGELFF. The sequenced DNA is TGTGCCAGCAGACCTCAGGGGGCGATTAACACCGGGGAGCTGTTTTTT.